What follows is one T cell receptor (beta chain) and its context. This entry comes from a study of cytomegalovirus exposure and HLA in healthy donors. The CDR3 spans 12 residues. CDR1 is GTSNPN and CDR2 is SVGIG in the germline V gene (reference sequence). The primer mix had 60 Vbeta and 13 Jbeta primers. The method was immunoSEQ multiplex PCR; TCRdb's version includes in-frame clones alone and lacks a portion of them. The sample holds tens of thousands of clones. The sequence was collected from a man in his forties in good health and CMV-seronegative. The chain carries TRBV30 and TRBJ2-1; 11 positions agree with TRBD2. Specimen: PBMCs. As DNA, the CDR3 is TGTGGACTAGCGGGATCCGCCGATGAGCAGTTCTTC. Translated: CGLAGSADEQFF.